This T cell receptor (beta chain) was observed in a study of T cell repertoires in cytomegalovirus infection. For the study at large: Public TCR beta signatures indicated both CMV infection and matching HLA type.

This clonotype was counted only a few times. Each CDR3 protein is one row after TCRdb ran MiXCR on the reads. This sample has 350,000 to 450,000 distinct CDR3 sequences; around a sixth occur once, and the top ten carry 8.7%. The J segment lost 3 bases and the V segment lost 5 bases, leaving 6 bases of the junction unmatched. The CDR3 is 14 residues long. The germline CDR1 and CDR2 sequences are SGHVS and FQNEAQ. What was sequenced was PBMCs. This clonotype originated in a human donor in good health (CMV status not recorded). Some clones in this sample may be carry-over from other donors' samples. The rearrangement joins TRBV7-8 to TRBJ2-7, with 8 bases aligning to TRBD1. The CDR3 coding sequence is TGTGCCAGCAGCGCAACCGGGACAGGCTACGAGCAGTACTTC. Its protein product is CASSATGTGYEQYF.